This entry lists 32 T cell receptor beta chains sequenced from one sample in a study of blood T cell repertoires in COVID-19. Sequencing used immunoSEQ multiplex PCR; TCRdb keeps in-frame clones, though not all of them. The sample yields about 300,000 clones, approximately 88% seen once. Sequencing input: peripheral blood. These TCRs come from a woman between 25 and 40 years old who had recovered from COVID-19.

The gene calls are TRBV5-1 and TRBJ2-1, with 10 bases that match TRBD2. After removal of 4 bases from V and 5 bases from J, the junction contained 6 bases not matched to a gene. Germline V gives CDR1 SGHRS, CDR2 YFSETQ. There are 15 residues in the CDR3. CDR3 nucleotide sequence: TGCGCCAGCAGCCCGCCGGGACTAGCGCACAATGAGCAGTTCTTC. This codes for CASSPPGLAHNEQFF.

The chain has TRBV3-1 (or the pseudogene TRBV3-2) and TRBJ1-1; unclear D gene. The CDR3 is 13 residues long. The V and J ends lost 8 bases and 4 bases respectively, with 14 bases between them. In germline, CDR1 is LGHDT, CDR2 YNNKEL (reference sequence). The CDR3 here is CASLHGRSTEAFF. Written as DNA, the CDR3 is TGTGCCAGCCTTCACGGGAGGAGCACTGAAGCTTTCTTT.

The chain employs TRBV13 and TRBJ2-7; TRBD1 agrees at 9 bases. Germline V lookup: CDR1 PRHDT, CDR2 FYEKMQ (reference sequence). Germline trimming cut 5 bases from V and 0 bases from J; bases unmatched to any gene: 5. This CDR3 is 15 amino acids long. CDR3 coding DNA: TGTGCCAGCAGCATGGGGACAGGGCTCTCCTACGAGCAGTACTTC. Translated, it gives CASSMGTGLSYEQYF.

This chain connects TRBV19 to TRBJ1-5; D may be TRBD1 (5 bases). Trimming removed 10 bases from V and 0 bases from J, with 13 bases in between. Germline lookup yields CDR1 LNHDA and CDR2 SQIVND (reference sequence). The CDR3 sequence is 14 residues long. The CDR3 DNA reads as TGTGCCACCGACAGTTCTTATAGCAATCAGCCCCAGCATTTT. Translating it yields CATDSSYSNQPQHF. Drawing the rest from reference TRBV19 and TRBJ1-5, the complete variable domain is DGGITQSPKYLFRKEGQNVTLSCEQNLNHDAMYWYRQDPGQGLRLIYYSQIVNDFQKGDIAEGYSVSREKKESFPLTVTSAQKNPTAFYLCATDSSYSNQPQHFGDGTRLSIL.

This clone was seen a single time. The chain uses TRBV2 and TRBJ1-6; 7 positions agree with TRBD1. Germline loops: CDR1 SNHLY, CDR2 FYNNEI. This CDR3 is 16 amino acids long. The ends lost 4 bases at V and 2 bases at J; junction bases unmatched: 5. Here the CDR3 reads CASSGRQGPYNSPLHF. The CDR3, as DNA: TGTGCCAGCAGTGGGCGACAGGGCCCCTATAATTCACCCCTCCACTTT.

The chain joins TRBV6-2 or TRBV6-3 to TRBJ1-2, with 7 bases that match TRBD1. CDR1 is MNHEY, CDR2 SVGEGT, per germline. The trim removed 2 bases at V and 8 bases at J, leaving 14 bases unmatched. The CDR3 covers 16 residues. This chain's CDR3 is CASSYPRQGETFGYTF. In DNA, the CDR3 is TGTGCCAGCAGTTACCCCAGACAGGGTGAGACTTTCGGCTACACCTTC.

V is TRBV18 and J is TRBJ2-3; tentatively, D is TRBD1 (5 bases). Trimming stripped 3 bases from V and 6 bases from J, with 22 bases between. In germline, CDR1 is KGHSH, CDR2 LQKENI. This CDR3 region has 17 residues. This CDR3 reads CASSPSPLGSSGDTQYF. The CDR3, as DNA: TGTGCCAGCTCACCCTCCCCCCTAGGTTCCTCAGGGGATACGCAGTATTTT.

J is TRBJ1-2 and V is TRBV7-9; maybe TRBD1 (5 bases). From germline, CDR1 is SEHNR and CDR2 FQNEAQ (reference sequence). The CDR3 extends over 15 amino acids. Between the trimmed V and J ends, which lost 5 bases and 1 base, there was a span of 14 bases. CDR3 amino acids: CASSPTGGVNYGYTF. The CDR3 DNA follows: TGTGCCAGCAGCCCCACTGGGGGGGTTAACTATGGCTACACCTTC.

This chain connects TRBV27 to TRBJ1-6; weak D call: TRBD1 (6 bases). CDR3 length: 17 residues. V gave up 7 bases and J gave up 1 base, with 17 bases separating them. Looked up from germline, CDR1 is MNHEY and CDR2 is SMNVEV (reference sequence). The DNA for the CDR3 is TGTGCCAGCACATCAAACAGGGACCCATCCTATAATTCACCCCTCCACTTT. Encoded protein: CASTSNRDPSYNSPLHF.

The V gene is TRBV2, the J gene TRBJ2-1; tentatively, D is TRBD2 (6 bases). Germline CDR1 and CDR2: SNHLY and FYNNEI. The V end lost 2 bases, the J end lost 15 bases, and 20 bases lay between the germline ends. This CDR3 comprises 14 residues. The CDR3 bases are TGTGCCAGCAGTGAATCGGCGGGGCAGGAAGGTGGGTTCTTC. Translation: CASSESAGQEGGFF.

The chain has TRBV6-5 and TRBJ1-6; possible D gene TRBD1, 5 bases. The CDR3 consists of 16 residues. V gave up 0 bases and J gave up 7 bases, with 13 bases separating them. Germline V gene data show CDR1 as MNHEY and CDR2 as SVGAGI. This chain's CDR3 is CASSYSQGHRNSPLHF. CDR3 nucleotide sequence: TGTGCCAGCAGTTACTCCCAGGGCCATAGGAATTCACCCCTCCACTTT.

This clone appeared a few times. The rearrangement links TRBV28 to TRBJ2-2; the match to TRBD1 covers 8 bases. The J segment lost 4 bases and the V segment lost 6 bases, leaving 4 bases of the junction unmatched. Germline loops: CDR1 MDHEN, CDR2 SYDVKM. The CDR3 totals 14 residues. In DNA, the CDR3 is TGTGCCAGCAGATCCGGACAGGGCACCGGGGAGCTGTTTTTT. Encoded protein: CASRSGQGTGELFF. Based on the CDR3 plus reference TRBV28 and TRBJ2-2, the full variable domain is DVKVTQSSRYLVKRTGEKVFLECVQDMDHENMFWYRQDPGLGLRLIYFSYDVKMKEKGDIPEGYSVSREKKERFSLILESASTNQTSMYLCASRSGQGTGELFFGEGSRLTVL.

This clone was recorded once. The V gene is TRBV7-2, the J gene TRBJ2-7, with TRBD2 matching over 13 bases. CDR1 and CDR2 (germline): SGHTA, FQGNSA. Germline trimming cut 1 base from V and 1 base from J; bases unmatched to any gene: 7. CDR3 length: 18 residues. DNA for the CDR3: TGTGCCAGCAGCTTAGAAGGGACTAGCGGGGATCTATCCTACGAGCAGTACTTC. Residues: CASSLEGTSGDLSYEQYF.

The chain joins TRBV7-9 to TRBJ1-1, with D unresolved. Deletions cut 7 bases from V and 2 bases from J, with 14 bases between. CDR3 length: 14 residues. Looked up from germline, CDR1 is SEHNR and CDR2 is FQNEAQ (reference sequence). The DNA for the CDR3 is TGTGCCAGCACCCGCCCCGGGGTAAACACTGAAGCTTTCTTT. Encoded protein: CASTRPGVNTEAFF.

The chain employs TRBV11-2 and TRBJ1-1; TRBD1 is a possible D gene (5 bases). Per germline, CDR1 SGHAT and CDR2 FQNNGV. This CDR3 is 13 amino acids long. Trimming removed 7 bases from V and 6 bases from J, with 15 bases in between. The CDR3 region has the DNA TGTGCCAGCAAATTGGGGGGGTTCGCTGAAGCTTTCTTT. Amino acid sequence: CASKLGGFAEAFF. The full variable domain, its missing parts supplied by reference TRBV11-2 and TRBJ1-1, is EAGVAQSPRYKIIEKRQSVAFWCNPISGHATLYWYQQILGQGPKLLIQFQNNGVVDDSQLPKDRFSAERLKGVDSTLKIQPAKLEDSAVYLCASKLGGFAEAFFGQGTRLTVV.

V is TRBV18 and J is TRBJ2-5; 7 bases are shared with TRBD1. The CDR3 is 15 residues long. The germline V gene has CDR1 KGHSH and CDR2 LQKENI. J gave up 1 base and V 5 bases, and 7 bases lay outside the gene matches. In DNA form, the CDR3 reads TGTGCCAGCTCATCAACCGGGACAGTCCAAGAGACCCAGTACTTC. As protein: CASSSTGTVQETQYF.

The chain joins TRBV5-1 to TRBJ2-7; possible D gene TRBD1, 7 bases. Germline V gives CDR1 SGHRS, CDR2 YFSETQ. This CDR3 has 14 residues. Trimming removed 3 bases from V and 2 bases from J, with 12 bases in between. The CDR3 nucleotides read TGCGCCAGCAGCTGGGGGGACAGTACCTACGAGCAGTACTTC. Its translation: CASSWGDSTYEQYF.

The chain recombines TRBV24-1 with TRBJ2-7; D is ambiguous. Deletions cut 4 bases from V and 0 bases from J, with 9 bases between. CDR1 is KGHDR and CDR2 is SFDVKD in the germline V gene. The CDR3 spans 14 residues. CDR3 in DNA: TGTGCCACCAGTGAAGCCGGCGGCTCCTACGAGCAGTACTTC. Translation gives CATSEAGGSYEQYF.

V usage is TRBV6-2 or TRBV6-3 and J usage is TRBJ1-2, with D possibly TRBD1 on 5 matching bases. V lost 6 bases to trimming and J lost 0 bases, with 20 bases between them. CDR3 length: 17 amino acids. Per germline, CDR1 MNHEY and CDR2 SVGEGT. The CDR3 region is CASSPLQVAATNYGYTF. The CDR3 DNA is TGTGCCAGCAGCCCCCTACAGGTAGCGGCGACTAACTATGGCTACACCTTC.

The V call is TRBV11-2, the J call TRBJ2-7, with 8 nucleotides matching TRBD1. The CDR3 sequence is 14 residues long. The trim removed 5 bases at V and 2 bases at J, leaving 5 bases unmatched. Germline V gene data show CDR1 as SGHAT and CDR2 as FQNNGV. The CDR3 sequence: CASSPGQGTYEQYF. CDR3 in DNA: TGTGCCAGCAGCCCTGGACAGGGAACCTACGAGCAGTACTTC. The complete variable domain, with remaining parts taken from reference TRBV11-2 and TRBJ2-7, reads EAGVAQSPRYKIIEKRQSVAFWCNPISGHATLYWYQQILGQGPKLLIQFQNNGVVDDSQLPKDRFSAERLKGVDSTLKIQPAKLEDSAVYLCASSPGQGTYEQYFGPGTRLTVT.

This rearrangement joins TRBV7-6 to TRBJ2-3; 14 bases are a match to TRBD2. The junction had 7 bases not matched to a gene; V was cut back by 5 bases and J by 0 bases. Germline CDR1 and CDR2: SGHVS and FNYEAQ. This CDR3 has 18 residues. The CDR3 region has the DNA TGTGCCAGCAGCCCGGGACTAGCGGGGGACTATAGCACAGATACGCAGTATTTT. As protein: CASSPGLAGDYSTDTQYF.

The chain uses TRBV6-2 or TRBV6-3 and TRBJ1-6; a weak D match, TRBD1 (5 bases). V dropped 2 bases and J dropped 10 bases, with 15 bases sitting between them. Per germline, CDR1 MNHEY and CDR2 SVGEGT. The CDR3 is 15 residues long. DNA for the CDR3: TGTGCCAGCAGTTACCGGGGGGAAAGGGGATCACCCCTCCACTTT. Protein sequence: CASSYRGERGSPLHF.

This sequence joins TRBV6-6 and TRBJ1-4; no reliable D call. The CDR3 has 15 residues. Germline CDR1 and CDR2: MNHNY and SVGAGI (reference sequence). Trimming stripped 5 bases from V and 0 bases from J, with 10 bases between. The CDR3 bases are TGTGCCAGCAGTCCCCGGAGTGCAACTAATGAAAAACTGTTTTTT. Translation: CASSPRSATNEKLFF.

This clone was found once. CDR3 loop: CASSPSGTGDGYTF. Here the CDR3 DNA reads TGTGCCAGTAGTCCCTCCGGGACAGGCGATGGCTACACCTTC. J is TRBJ1-2 and V is TRBV19, with 8 bases identical to TRBD1. This CDR3 is built from 14 residues. V lost 5 bases, J lost 6 bases, and 8 bases stayed unmatched. Germline assignment: CDR1 LNHDA and CDR2 SQIVND (reference sequence). Full variable domain (remainder filled in from reference TRBV19 and TRBJ1-2): DGGITQSPKYLFRKEGQNVTLSCEQNLNHDAMYWYRQDPGQGLRLIYYSQIVNDFQKGDIAEGYSVSREKKESFPLTVTSAQKNPTAFYLCASSPSGTGDGYTFGSGTRLTVV.

The CDR3 protein is CASSYTPQAGETQYF. The CDR3 nucleotides are TGTGCCAGCAGTTACACACCGCAGGCGGGGGAGACCCAGTACTTC. The gene calls are TRBV6-6 and TRBJ2-5, with a possible D match to TRBD2 (6 bases). From germline, CDR1 is MNHNY and CDR2 SVGAGI (reference sequence). V was shortened by 2 bases and J by 5 bases, with 15 bases between the two germline ends. The CDR3 spans 15 residues.

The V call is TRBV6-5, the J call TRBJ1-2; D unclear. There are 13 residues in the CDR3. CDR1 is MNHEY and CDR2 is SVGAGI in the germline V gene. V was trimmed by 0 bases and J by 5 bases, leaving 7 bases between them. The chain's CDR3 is CASSYSGEYGYTF. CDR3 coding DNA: TGTGCCAGCAGTTACTCGGGAGAATATGGCTACACCTTC.

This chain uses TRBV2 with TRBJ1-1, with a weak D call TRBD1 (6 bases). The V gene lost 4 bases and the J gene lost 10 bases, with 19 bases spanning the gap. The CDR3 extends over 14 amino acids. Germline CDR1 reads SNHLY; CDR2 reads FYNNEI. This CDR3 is CASSARIQGLGAFF. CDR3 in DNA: TGTGCCAGCAGTGCAAGAATACAGGGTCTCGGAGCTTTCTTT. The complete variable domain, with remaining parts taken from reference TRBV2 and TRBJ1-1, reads EPEVTQTPSHQVTQMGQEVILRCVPISNHLYFYWYRQILGQKVEFLVSFYNNEISEKSEIFDDQFSVERPDGSNFTLKIRSTKLEDSAMYFCASSARIQGLGAFFGQGTRLTVV.

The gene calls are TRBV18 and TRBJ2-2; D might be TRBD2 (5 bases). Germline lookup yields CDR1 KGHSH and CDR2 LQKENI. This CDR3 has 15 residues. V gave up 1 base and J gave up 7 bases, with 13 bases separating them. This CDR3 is CASSPRGGILGELFF. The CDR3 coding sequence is TGTGCCAGCTCACCACGAGGAGGAATTCTCGGGGAGCTGTTTTTT. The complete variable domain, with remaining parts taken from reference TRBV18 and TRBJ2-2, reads NAGVMQNPRHLVRRRGQEARLRCSPMKGHSHVYWYRQLPEEGLKFMVYLQKENIIDESGMPKERFSAEFPKEGPSILRIQQVVRGDSAAYFCASSPRGGILGELFFGEGSRLTVL.

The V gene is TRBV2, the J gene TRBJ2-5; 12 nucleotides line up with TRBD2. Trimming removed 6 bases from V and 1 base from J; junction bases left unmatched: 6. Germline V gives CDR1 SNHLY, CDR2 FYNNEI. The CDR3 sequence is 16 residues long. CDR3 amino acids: CASSQPSGGGQETQYF. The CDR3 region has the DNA TGTGCCAGCAGCCAACCTAGCGGGGGGGGCCAAGAGACCCAGTACTTC. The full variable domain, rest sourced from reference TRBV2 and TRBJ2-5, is EPEVTQTPSHQVTQMGQEVILRCVPISNHLYFYWYRQILGQKVEFLVSFYNNEISEKSEIFDDQFSVERPDGSNFTLKIRSTKLEDSAMYFCASSQPSGGGQETQYFGPGTRLLVL.

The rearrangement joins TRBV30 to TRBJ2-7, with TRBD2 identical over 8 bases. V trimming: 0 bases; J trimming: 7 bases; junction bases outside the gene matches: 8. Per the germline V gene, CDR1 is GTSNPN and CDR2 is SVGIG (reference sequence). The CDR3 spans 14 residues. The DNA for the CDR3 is TGTGCCTGGAGTGTACAAGCGGGGGTTAGAGAGCAGTACTTC. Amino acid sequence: CAWSVQAGVREQYF.

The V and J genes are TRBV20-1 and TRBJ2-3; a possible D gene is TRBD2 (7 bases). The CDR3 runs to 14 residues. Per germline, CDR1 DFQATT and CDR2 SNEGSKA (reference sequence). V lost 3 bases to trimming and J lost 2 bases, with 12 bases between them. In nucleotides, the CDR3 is TGCAGTGCTAGTAAGGGGGGGAACACAGATACGCAGTATTTT. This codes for CSASKGGNTDTQYF.

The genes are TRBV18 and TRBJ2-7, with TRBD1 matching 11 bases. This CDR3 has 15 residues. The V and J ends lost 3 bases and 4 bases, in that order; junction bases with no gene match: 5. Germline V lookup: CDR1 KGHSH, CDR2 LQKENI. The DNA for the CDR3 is TGTGCCAGCTCACCGGGGGACAGGGGGTCTTACGAGCAGTACTTC. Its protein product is CASSPGDRGSYEQYF.